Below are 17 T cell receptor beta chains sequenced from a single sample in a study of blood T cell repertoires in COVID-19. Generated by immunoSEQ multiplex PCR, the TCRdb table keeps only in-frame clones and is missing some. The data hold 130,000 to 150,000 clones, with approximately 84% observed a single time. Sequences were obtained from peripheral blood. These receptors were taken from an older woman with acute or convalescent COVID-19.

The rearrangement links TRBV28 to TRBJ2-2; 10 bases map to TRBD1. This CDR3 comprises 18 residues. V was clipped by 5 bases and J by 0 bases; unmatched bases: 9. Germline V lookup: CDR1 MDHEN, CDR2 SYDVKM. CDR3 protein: CASSQLLDRGPNTGELFF. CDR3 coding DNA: TGTGCCAGCAGTCAACTGCTAGACAGGGGGCCGAACACCGGGGAGCTGTTTTTT.

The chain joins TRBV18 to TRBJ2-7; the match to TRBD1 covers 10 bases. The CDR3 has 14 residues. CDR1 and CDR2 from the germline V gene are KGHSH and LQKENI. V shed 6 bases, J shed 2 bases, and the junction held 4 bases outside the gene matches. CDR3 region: CASSTGTGAYEQYF. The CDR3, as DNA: TGTGCCAGCTCTACCGGGACAGGGGCCTACGAGCAGTACTTC.

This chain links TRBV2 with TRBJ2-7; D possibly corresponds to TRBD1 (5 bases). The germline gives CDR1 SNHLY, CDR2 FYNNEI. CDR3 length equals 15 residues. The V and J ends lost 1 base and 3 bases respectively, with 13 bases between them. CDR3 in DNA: TGTGCCAGCAGTGAAGGGGTGGCAGGGTTCTACGAGCAGTACTTC. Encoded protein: CASSEGVAGFYEQYF.

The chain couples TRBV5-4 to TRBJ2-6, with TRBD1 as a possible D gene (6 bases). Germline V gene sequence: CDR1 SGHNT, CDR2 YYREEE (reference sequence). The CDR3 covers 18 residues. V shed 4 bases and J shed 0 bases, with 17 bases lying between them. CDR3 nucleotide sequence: TGTGCCAGCAGCGGACGGACAGTGACTCACTCTGGGGCCAACGTCCTGACTTTC. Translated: CASSGRTVTHSGANVLTF.

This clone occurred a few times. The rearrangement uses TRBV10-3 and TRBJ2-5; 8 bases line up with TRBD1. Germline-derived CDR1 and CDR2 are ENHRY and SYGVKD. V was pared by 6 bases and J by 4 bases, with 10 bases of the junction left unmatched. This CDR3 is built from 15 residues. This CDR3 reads CAIRAQGALLETQYF. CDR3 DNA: TGTGCCATCAGGGCTCAGGGGGCGCTTTTAGAGACCCAGTACTTC.

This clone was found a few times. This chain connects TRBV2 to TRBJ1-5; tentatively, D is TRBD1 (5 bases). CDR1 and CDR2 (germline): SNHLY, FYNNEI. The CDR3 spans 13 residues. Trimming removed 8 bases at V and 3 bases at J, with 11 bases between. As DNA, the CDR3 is TGTGCCAGCCGGGGGGGGGTCAATCAGCCCCAGCATTTT. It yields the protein CASRGGVNQPQHF. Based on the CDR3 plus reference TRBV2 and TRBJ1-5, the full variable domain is EPEVTQTPSHQVTQMGQEVILRCVPISNHLYFYWYRQILGQKVEFLVSFYNNEISEKSEIFDDQFSVERPDGSNFTLKIRSTKLEDSAMYFCASRGGVNQPQHFGDGTRLSIL.

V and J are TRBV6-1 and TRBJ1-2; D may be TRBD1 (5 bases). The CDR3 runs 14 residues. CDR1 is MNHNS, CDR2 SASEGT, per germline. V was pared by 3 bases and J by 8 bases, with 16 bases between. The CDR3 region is CASSDLQGRVGYTF. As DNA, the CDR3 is TGTGCCAGCAGTGATTTACAAGGCAGGGTGGGCTACACCTTC.

The CDR3 reads CASSEFPSGRLPYEQYF. The DNA of the CDR3 is TGCGCCAGCAGTGAGTTCCCCAGCGGGAGATTACCCTACGAGCAGTACTTC. The genes are TRBV10-1 and TRBJ2-7, with 8 bases aligning to TRBD2. CDR1 WNHNN and CDR2 SYGVQD come from the germline V gene (reference sequence). The V gene end was trimmed by 1 base and the J gene end by 2 bases; junction bases not matched to a gene: 10. The CDR3 has 17 residues.

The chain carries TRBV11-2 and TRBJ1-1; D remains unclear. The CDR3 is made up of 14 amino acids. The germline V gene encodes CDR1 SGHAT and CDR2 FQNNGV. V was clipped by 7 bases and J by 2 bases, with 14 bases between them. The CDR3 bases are TGTGCCAGCACCTCACGGGGAGGTAACACTGAAGCTTTCTTT. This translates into CASTSRGGNTEAFF.

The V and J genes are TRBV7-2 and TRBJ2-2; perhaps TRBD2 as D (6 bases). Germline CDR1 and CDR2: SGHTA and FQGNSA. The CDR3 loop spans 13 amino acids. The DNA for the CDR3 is TGTGCGACAGCGACTAGTTGGACCGGGGAGCTGTTTTTT. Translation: CATATSWTGELFF.

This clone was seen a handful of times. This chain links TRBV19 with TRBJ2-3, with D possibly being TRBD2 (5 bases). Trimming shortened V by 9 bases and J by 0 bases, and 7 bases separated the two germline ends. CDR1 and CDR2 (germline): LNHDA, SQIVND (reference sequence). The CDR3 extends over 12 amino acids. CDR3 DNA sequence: TGTGCCAGCAGGACTAGCACAGATACGCAGTATTTT. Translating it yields CASRTSTDTQYF.

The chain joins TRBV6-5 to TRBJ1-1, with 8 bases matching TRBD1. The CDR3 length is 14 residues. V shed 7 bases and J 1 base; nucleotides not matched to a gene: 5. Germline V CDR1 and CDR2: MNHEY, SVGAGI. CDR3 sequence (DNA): TGTGCCAGCACATCGACAGGGGCGAACACTGAAGCTTTCTTT. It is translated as CASTSTGANTEAFF.

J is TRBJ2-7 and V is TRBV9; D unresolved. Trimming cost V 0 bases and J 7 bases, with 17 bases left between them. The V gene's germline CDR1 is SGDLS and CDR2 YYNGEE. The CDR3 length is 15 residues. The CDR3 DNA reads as TGTGCCAGCAGCGTAGGAGCATCTCTCTCCTCAGAGCAGTACTTC. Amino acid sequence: CASSVGASLSSEQYF.

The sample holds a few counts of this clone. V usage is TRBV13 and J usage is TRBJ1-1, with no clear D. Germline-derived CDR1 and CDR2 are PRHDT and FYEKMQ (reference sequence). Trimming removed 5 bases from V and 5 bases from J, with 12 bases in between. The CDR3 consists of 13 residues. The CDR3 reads CASSKERGTEAFF. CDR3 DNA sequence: TGTGCCAGCAGCAAAGAACGAGGGACTGAAGCTTTCTTT.

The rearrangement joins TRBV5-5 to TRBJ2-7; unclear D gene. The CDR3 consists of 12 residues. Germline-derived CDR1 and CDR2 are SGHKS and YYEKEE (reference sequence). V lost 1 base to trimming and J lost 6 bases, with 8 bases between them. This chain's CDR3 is CASSLSPLEQYF. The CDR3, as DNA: TGTGCCAGCAGCTTGTCCCCCCTCGAGCAGTACTTC. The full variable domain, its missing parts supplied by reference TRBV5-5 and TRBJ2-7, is DAGVTQSPTHLIKTRGQQVTLRCSPISGHKSVSWYQQVLGQGPQFIFQYYEKEERGRGNFPDRFSARQFPNYSSELNVNALLLGDSALYLCASSLSPLEQYFGPGTRLTVT.

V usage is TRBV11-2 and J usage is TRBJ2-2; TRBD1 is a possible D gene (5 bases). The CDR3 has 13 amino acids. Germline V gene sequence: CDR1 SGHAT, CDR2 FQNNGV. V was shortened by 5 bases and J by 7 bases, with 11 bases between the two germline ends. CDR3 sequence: CASSARVVGELFF. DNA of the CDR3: TGTGCCAGCAGCGCCAGGGTGGTCGGGGAGCTGTTTTTT. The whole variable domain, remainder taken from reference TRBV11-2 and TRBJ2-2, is EAGVAQSPRYKIIEKRQSVAFWCNPISGHATLYWYQQILGQGPKLLIQFQNNGVVDDSQLPKDRFSAERLKGVDSTLKIQPAKLEDSAVYLCASSARVVGELFFGEGSRLTVL.

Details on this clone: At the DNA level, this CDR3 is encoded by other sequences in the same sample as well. Here the CDR3 DNA reads TGTGCCAGCAGCCAAGGGAGCTACACCGGGGAGCTGTTTTTT. Its translation: CASSQGSYTGELFF. The chain combines TRBV3-1 (or the pseudogene TRBV3-2) with TRBJ2-2; D not resolved. Germline assignment: CDR1 LGHDT and CDR2 YNNKEL (reference sequence). CDR3 size: 14 residues. V was trimmed by 1 base and J by 3 bases, leaving 6 bases between them.